The clone carrying this TCR beta chain showed up just once. Its matching antigen is unknown. The data originate from a study of T cell responses to AZD1222 COVID-19 vaccine. Notes on the study in general: Spike was spanned by vaccine-associated CD4 TCRs, which were dominant at 160-218 and 743-854. Donors were chiefly white British, with a greater number of females, and clonal diversity was perhaps underestimated.

Clones were read by immunoSEQ multiplex PCR, and TCRdb kept only the in-frame ones, dropping some. This table holds 130,000 to 150,000 clones, about 81% found once. V was clipped by 3 bases and J by 4 bases; unmatched bases: 3. This CDR3 spans 14 amino acids. The V gene's germline CDR1 is LNHDA and CDR2 SQIVND (reference sequence). The sample consisted of peripheral blood, taken on day 0 of MenACWY control vaccination. The clonotype was recovered from an adult in good health. The V gene is TRBV19, the J gene TRBJ1-2; 9 positions match TRBD1. In DNA form, the CDR3 reads TGTGCCAGTAGTATGGGACAGGGAGGCTATGGCTACACCTTC. This codes for CASSMGQGGYGYTF.